This T cell receptor (beta chain) was documented in a study of blood T cell repertoires in COVID-19. Profiled with immunoSEQ multiplex PCR; TCRdb holds only in-frame clones, not every one. Among some 290,000 clones listed, roughly 93% were seen once. The study recruited people aged roughly 18 to 100 years across roughly 25 US areas. Deletions cut 0 bases from V and 7 bases from J, with 31 bases between. This CDR3 contains 20 residues. Germline-derived CDR1 and CDR2 are SGHKS and YYEKEE (reference sequence). The specimen was PBMCs or T cells enriched from blood (not recorded which). The receptor's source is a woman aged 40 to 50 with acute COVID-19. V is TRBV5-5 and J is TRBJ1-2; D ambiguous. DNA of the CDR3: TGTGCCAGCAGCTTGGCGGGTGAGGCCGAGGCAGTGTACGCTCGGGGTGGCTACACCTTC. Translation gives CASSLAGEAEAVYARGGYTF.